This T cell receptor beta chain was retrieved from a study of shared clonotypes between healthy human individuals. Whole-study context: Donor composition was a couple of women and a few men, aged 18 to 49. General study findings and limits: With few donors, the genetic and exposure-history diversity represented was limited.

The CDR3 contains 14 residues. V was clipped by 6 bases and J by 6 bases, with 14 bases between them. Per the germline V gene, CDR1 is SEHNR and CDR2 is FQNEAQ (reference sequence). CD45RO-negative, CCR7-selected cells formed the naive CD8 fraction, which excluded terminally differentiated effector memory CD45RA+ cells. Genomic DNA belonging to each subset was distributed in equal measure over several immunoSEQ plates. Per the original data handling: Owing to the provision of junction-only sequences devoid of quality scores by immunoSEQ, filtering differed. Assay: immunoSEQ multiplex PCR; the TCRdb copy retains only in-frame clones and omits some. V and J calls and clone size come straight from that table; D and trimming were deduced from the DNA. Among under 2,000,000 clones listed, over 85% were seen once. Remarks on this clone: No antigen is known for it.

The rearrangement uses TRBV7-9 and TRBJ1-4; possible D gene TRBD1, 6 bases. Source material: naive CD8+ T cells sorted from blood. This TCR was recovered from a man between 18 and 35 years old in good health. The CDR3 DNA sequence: TGTGCCAGCAGTACCGACAGGCCGGATGAAAAACTGTTTTTT. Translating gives CASSTDRPDEKLFF.